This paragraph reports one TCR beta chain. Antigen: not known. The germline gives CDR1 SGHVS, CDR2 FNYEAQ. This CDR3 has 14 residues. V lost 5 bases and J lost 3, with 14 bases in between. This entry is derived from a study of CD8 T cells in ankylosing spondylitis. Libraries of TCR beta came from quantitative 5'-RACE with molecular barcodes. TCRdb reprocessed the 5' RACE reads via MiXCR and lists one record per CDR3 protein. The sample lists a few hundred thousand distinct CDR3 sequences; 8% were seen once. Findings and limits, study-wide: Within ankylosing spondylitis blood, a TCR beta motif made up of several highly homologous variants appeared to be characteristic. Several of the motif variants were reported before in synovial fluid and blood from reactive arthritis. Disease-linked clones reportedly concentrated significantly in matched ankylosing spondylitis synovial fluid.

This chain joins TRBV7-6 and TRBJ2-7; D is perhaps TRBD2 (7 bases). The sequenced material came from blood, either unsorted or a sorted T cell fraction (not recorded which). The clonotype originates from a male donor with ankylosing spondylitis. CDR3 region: CASSRGAEFYEQYF. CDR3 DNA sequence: TGTGCCAGCAGCCGGGGGGCCGAATTCTACGAGCAGTACTTC.